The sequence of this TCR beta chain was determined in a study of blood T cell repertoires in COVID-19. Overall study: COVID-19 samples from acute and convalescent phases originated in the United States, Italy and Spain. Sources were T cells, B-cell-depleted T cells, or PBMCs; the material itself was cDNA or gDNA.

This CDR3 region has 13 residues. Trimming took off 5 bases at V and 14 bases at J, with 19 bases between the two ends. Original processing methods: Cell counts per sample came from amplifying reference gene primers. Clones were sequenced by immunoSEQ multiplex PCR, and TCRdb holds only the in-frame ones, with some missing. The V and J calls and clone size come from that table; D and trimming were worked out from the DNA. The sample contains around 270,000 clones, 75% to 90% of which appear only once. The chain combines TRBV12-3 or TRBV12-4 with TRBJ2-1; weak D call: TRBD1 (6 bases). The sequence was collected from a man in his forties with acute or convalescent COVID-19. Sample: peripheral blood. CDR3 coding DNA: TGTGCCAGCAGTCCAAACTTTGACAGGCAGAAGTTCTTC. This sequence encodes CASSPNFDRQKFF.